The clone carrying this T cell receptor (beta chain) has just one count. Its antigen is undetermined. Data came from immunoSEQ multiplex PCR; TCRdb stores just in-frame clones and leaves some out. The sample lists about 2.1 million clones; roughly 93% were seen once. The source of the sample is a study of shared clonotypes between healthy human individuals. About the research overall: Researchers assigned three CD4 naive, three CD4 memory, two CD8 naive and one CD8 memory plate to each donor.

CDR1 is SGHTA, CDR2 FQGNSA, per germline. The CDR3 runs 14 residues. V lost 3 bases to trimming and J lost 2 bases, with 10 bases between them. Findings of the study overall: Approximately 5% was the fraction of naive CD4 clonotypes found shared across four donors. Naive subsets generally exceeded memory subsets in estimated richness.

Naive CD8 cells lacked CD45RO, underwent positive selection for CCR7 and left out terminally differentiated effector memory CD45RA+ cells. Sequenced: naive CD8+ T cells from PBMCs. The TCR sequence derives from a man aged 18-30 years in good health. Some clones in this sample may be carry-over from other donors' samples. The chain is built from TRBV7-2 and TRBJ1-2; D ambiguous. CDR3 region: CASSFPGTNYGYTF. In DNA form, the CDR3 reads TGTGCCAGCAGCTTCCCAGGAACCAACTATGGCTACACCTTC.